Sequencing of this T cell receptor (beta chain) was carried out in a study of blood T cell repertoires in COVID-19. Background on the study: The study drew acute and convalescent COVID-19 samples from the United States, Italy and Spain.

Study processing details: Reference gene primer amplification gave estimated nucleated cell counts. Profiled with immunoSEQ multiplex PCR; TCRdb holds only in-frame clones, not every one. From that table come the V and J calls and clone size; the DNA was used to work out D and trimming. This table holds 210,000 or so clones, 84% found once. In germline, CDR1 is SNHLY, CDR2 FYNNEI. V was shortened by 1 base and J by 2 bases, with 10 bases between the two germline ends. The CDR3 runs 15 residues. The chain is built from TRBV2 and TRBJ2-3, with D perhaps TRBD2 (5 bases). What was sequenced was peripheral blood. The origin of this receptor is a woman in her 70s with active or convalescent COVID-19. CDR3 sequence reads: CASSEDGLYTDTQYF. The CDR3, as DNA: TGTGCCAGCAGTGAAGATGGACTTTACACAGATACGCAGTATTTT.